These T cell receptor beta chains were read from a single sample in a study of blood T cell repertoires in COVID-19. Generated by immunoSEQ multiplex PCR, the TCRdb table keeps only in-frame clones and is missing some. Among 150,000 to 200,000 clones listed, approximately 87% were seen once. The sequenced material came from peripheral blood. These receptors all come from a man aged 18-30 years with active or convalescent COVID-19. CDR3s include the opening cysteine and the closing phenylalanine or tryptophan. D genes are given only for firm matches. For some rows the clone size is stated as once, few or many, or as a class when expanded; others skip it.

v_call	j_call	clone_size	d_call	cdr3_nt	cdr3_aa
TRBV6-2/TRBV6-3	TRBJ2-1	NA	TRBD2	TGTGCCAGCAGTTTGTTCGGACTAGCGGGAATCTACAATGAGCAGTTCTTC	CASSLFGLAGIYNEQFF
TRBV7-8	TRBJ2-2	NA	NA	TGTGCCAGCAGCTCGTATATGGGGAGCACCGGGGAGCTGTTTTTT	CASSSYMGSTGELFF
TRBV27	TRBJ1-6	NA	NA	TGTGCCAGCAGTTTATCAGGGGACACCTATAATTCACCCCTCCACTTT	CASSLSGDTYNSPLHF
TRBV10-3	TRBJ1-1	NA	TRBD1	TGTGCCATCAGTGACAGGGGGACTGAAGCTTTCTTT	CAISDRGTEAFF
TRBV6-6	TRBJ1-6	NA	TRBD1	TGTGCCAGCAGTTCCCCGAAGGGGGCAGGTAATTCACCCCTCCACTTT	CASSSPKGAGNSPLHF
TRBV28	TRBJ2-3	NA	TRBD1	TGTGCCAGCAGTAAAGGACAGGGCCCCAAAACAGATACGCAGTATTTT	CASSKGQGPKTDTQYF
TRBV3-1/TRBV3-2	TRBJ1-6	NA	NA	TGTGCCAGCAGCCAAGAAGGGGTAATCGACACTGGGATCGATTCACCCCTCCACTTT	CASSQEGVIDTGIDSPLHF
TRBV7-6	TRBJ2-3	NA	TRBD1	TGTGCCAGCAGCTTGAAGGCGGGACAGGGCACAGATACGCAGTATTTT	CASSLKAGQGTDTQYF
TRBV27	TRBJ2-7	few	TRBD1	TGTGCCAGCGGTCCGGGACAGGGTTACGAGCAGTACTTC	CASGPGQGYEQYF
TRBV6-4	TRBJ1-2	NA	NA	TGTGCCAGGGACAGCGACTCCGTGGGCTACACCTTC	CARDSDSVGYTF
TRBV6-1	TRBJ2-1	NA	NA	TGTGCCAGCAGTGATCTAGGGGTTAGGAATGAGCAGTTCTTC	CASSDLGVRNEQFF
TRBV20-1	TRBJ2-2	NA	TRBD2	TGCAGTGCTAGTGGGCTAGCGGGGGGTTGGACCGGGGAGCTGTTTTTT	CSASGLAGGWTGELFF
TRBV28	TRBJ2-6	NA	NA	TGTGCCAGCAGTCCTCCGTCGTCTGGGGCCAACGTCCTGACTTTC	CASSPPSSGANVLTF
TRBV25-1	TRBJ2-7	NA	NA	TGTGCCAGCAGTCCCCGGGACGAGCAGTACTTC	CASSPRDEQYF
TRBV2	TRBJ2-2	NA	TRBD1	TGTGCCAGCAGGGGACAGCCCACCGGGGAGCTGTTTTTT	CASRGQPTGELFF
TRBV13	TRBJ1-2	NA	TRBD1	TGTGCCAGCATAGGACAGGGGTCAGTGAATGGCTACACCTTC	CASIGQGSVNGYTF
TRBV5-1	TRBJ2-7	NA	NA	TGCGCCAGCAGCTTGGACGGGGGAAGCTCCTACGAGCAGTACTTC	CASSLDGGSSYEQYF
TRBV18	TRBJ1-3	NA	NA	TGTGCCAGCTCACCCACAGGGCCGCTCTCTGGAAACACCATATATTTT	CASSPTGPLSGNTIYF
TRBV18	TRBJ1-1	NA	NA	TGTGCCAGCTCACCGCAACAGAACACTGAAGCTTTCTTT	CASSPQQNTEAFF
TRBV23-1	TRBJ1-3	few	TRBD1	TGCGCCAGCAGTGAAACGGGGACAGTTGGAAGAAACACCATATATTTT	CASSETGTVGRNTIYF
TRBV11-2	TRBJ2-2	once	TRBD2	TGTGCCAGCAGCCTCAACCTAGCGGGAGCCACCGGGGAGCTGTTTTTT	CASSLNLAGATGELFF
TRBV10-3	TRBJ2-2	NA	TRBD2	TGTGCCATCTCTGGGGCGGGGGGGCCCGCCGGGGAGCTGTTTTTT	CAISGAGGPAGELFF